This T cell receptor beta chain was recovered during a study of monozygotic twins with inflammatory bowel disease. A note on this clonotype: The target antigen is unknown.

General observations from the study: Other individuals had fewer clonotypes in common with IBD patients than with healthy twins, especially with disease activity. Subtypes among T cells remained indistinguishable. Healthy co-twins had higher TCRbeta inverse Simpson diversity than their IBD twins.

In germline, CDR1 is SQVTM, CDR2 ANQGSEA. This CDR3 is built from 17 residues. Template-switch reactions added UMIs with a 6-nucleotide sample barcode. TCRdb reprocessed the 5' RACE reads, keeping one entry per CDR3 protein, no DNA. Reported are around 380,000 distinct CDR3 sequences; the ten largest clones contain 2% to 3%. The TCR originated in a human donor with ulcerative colitis or Crohn's disease, or a healthy co-twin of an affected twin (not recorded which). The specimen sequenced was blood. The rearrangement joins TRBV29-1 to TRBJ2-3; TCRdb names TRBD1, which stays unverified in the absence of DNA. This CDR3 reads CSVRGGAAAGGTDTQYF.